These 5 T cell receptor beta chains share one sample of origin, sequenced in a study of T-cell memory formation after mild COVID-19. MiXCR, applied by TCRdb to the 5' RACE reads, yields one record per CDR3 protein. The profile shows over 120,000 distinct CDR3 sequences, under 25% of them singletons. Sequenced: PBMCs or a T cell subset sorted from them (not recorded which). These receptors were obtained from an adult woman who had mild COVID-19 (a few samples of this study predate the infection). Cell type and time point are not known.

This clonotype was detected only a few times. The chain is built from TRBV12-3 or TRBV12-4 and TRBJ2-5; possibly TRBD1 for D (6 bases). The CDR3 runs 13 residues. Trimming left V 6 bases short and J 4 bases short, with 12 bases between. CDR3 loop: CASRTQGRETQYF. In nucleotides, the CDR3 is TGTGCCAGCAGGACACAGGGTAGAGAGACCCAGTACTTC.

This rearrangement joins TRBV24-1 to TRBJ2-1, with D perhaps matching TRBD1 (5 bases). V was shortened by 8 bases and J by 7 bases, with 17 bases between the two germline ends. CDR3 length: 14 amino acids. Looked up from germline, CDR1 is KGHDR and CDR2 is SFDVKD. The CDR3 nucleotides are TGTGCCACCATCTCTGGAAGGGGATCGAATGAGCAGTTCTTC. It codes for CATISGRGSNEQFF.

The V and J genes are TRBV18 and TRBJ1-5; D call uncertain. From germline, CDR1 is KGHSH and CDR2 LQKENI. The CDR3 is 16 residues long. V was cut by 3 bases and J by 2 bases, with 14 bases left in between. Here the CDR3 reads CASSPGQFYGNQPQHF. CDR3 in DNA: TGTGCCAGCTCACCCGGTCAGTTTTATGGCAATCAGCCCCAGCATTTT.

J is TRBJ2-7 and V is TRBV2, with a weak D call TRBD2 (7 bases). Germline V gene lookup returns CDR1 SNHLY and CDR2 FYNNEI. The CDR3 length is 13 residues. V lost 3 bases and J 11 bases, leaving 17 bases between the germline ends. For the CDR3, the DNA is TGTGCCAGCAGTGAGGTCCCTAGGGGGAGGGAGTACTTC. It is translated as CASSEVPRGREYF.

This clonotype was seen repeatedly, ten times or more. The J gene is TRBJ2-1, the V gene TRBV20-1; possible D gene TRBD2, 5 bases. CDR1 is DFQATT and CDR2 is SNEGSKA in the germline V gene (reference sequence). The CDR3 runs 14 residues. V shed 7 bases and J shed 3 bases, with 16 bases lying between them. The CDR3 bases are TGCAGTGGTAGGAGAAGCGGAAACTACAATGAGCAGTTCTTC. This encodes CSGRRSGNYNEQFF.